The 5 T cell receptor beta chains listed next were all sequenced from one sample in a study of yellow fever vaccine responses in identical twins. One entry per CDR3 protein, called by TCRdb with MiXCR from the RT-PCR reads. The sample has a few hundred distinct CDR3 sequences, roughly 84% seen once; the top ten hold approximately 22%. This specimen was T cells from blood (PBMCs), unsorted or a sorted subset (not recorded which), taken before or after yellow fever vaccination (not recorded which). The receptor set was obtained from a female donor who received the yellow fever vaccine.

For the CDR3, the DNA is TGCGCCAGCAGCTTAGAGACTAGCTTGGGCAATGAGCAGTTCTTC. This encodes CASSLETSLGNEQFF. V and J are TRBV5-1 and TRBJ2-1; 7 bases are a match to TRBD2. The CDR3 consists of 15 residues. J gave up 6 bases and V 2 bases, and 8 bases lay outside the gene matches. In germline, CDR1 is SGHRS, CDR2 YFSETQ.

The gene calls are TRBV11-3 and TRBJ2-1, with 7 positions matching TRBD2. Trimming at V came to 5 bases and at J to 7 bases, leaving 5 bases not matched to a gene. Germline V CDR1 and CDR2: SGHNT, YENEEA. CDR3 length: 13 residues. The CDR3 loop reads CASSTTSLNEQFF. The CDR3 DNA follows: TGTGCCAGCAGCACGACTAGCCTTAATGAGCAGTTCTTC.

About this clonotype itself: The junction shows a germline mismatch at one end, possibly a read error. This chain connects TRBV7-7 to TRBJ2-5; D remains ambiguous. CDR3 length equals 13 residues. In germline, CDR1 is SSHAT, CDR2 FNYEAQ (reference sequence). As DNA, the CDR3 is TGTGCTAGCAGCCCAACGGTAGTAGAGACCCAGTACTTC. Protein: CASSPTVVETQYF.

The chain employs TRBV29-1 and TRBJ2-1, with D tentatively TRBD1 (6 bases). The ends were cut back, 5 bases at V and 10 bases at J, with 18 bases in the middle. Germline lookup yields CDR1 SQVTM and CDR2 ANQGSEA. This CDR3 region has 13 residues. In DNA, the CDR3 is TGCAGCGTTTCCGGGACAAAGGGGTCGGAGCAGTTCTTC. It encodes CSVSGTKGSEQFF.

The chain employs TRBV4-1 and TRBJ1-2; weak D call: TRBD1 (5 bases). V was clipped by 2 bases and J by 3 bases, with 16 bases between them. CDR3 size: 16 residues. Germline CDR1 is MGHRA and CDR2 is YSYEKL. CDR3 DNA sequence: TGCGCCAGCAGCCAAACGACAGTCGAAATCTACTATGGCTACACCTTC. Its translation is CASSQTTVEIYYGYTF.